One T cell receptor (beta chain) is described in this entry. Its antigen is unknown. TCRdb independently ran MiXCR on the reads; one entry per CDR3 protein. The data hold about 51,000 distinct CDR3 sequences, with more than 15% observed a single time. The source of the sample is a study of T cell repertoires in cytomegalovirus infection. Between the trimmed V and J ends, which lost 8 bases and 1 base, there was a span of 8 bases. The CDR3 totals 12 residues. The chain is built from TRBV12-3 or TRBV12-4 and TRBJ2-5; D is unclear. Sequenced material: CD8+ T cells from cultured PBMCs, taken from culture after CMV antigen stimulation. This receptor was obtained from a human donor in good health (CMV status not recorded). Some clones in this sample may be carry-over from other donors' samples. The CDR3 bases are TGTGCCAGCGGGCAGCCCCAAGAGACCCAGTACTTC. Translated, it gives CASGQPQETQYF.